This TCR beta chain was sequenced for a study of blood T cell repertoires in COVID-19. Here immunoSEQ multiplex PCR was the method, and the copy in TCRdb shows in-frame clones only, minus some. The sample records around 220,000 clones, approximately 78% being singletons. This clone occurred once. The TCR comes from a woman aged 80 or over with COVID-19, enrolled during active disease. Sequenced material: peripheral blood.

CDR3 coding DNA: TGTGCCAGTAGTGCACCGGGACTTTCCTACGAGCAGTACTTC. This sequence encodes CASSAPGLSYEQYF. The J gene is TRBJ2-7, the V gene TRBV19, with a possible D match to TRBD2 (6 bases). The V gene's germline CDR1 is LNHDA and CDR2 SQIVND (reference sequence). The length of the CDR3 is 14 residues. Trimming pared 5 bases from V and 1 base from J, leaving 12 bases between.